This T cell receptor beta chain was profiled in a study of T cell responses to AZD1222 COVID-19 vaccine (TCRdb year 2021). Regarding the research as a whole: AZD1222 recipients given second doses at about 4 weeks or at about 12 weeks were pooled, since spike-specific TCR depth and breadth were not found to differ between the two schedules. TCR sequencing was performed for about 250 trial participants, of whom roughly 200 were given two doses of AZD1222 and around 25 were given two doses of MenACWY control vaccine. Trial participants were enrolled into age subgroups of 18-55, 56-69 and 70-plus years, which contained 148, 28 and 57 TCR-sequenced participants, respectively.

The sample's time point, from its label and the paper: baseline before first vaccination. Vaccinee samples were obtained from the UK trials COV001 and COV002, which included a single-blind randomized controlled phase 2/3 trial of AZD1222 (ChAdOx1 nCoV-19) in healthy adults. For TCRbeta chain sequencing, PBMC samples were collected from trial participants at day 0 and at day 28 after the second dose. Turning to this clone: Its antigen is unknown. Nothing much larger sits one base from this clone, and base qualities are not available.

The CDR3 regions of human TCRbeta chains were analyzed by immunosequencing. The paper's processing steps were these. TCRs in the repertoires were matched against a reference library of SARS-CoV-2-specific TCRs that had been generated with the MIRA antigen-specificity platform. Breadth was defined as the fraction of unique TCRs that were SARS-CoV-2-associated. Depth was defined as the fraction of total T cells that were SARS-CoV-2-associated. Using the MIRA data, every spike-specific TCR was mapped to the spike region that the TCR reacted to and assigned to either a CD4 or a CD8 class. Log10-transformed breadth and depth values were compared by one-way ANOVA with Sidak's multiple comparisons tests. TCRdb took over this immuneACCESS table, retaining in-frame rearrangements with V and J assigned. Such tables are incomplete; in checked studies, under half of the missing clones stem from an unresolved V gene, and the remainder is unexplained. The V and J calls and clone size were taken over from that table, and D and trimming were inferred from the DNA. The sample records approximately 79,000 clones, approximately 88% of which are singletons. Around 17% of the sample goes to the ten largest clones.

Here is what the overall study found, with its caveats: Reportedly, almost half of the unique spike-specific TCRs recognized epitopes lying outside the regions that are mutated in the B.1.351 and B.1.1.7 variants. The vaccine-associated CD4 TCRs covered the entire spike protein, and the dominant responses fell in regions 160-218 and 743-854. Conclusions about previously exposed vaccinees are limited, since just five to seven AZD1222 recipients were seropositive for SARS-CoV-2 at baseline. In the small 56-69-year group, the increase in depth fell short of significance, most likely because of low power. Participants were mostly white British, with more females than males. The authors suggested clonal diversity may have been underestimated. Spike-specific TCR breadth and depth rose significantly after two AZD1222 doses compared with day 0 and with MenACWY recipients. No day 14 peak-response samples were available, so repertoires were characterized only after the peak T cell response.

This sequence originates from an adult in good health. The material was peripheral blood, obtained on day 0 of AZD1222 vaccination.

The CDR3 region: CASSTGGLEAFF. The bases are TGCGCCAGCAGCACCGGGGGTCTCGAAGCTTTCTTT. The chain employs TRBV5-1 and TRBJ1-1; TRBD1 is perhaps the D gene, given 5 matching bases. Spanning cysteine to phenylalanine, the CDR3 consists of 12 amino acids. Just CDR3 DNA is preserved here, 36 bases in frame from base 1. Reading the germline V gene gives CDR1 SGHRS and CDR2 YFSETQ. V is shortened by 4 bases, J by 8 bases, and the region joining them spans 12 bases. The variable domain in full, with residues beyond the CDR3 obtained from the reference TRBV5-1 and TRBJ1-1 genes, is KAGVTQTPRYLIKTRGQQVTLSCSPISGHRSVSWYQQTPGQGLQFLFEYFSETQRNKGNFPGRFSGRQFSNSRSEMNVSTLELGDSALYLCASSTGGLEAFFGQGTRLTVV.